Each of the 17 T cell receptor beta chains below was sequenced from the same sample in a study of response to subunit inactivated influenza vaccine. From the RT-PCR reads, TCRdb called clonotypes with MiXCR, one entry per CDR3 protein. The repertoire holds around 850,000 distinct CDR3 sequences, with under 20% as singletons. The source material was PBMCs from blood, sampled roughly 5 days after vaccination. The receptors stem from a man aged 45-65 years who received an inactivated influenza vaccine.

The sample holds a few counts of this clonotype. The V gene is TRBV7-2, the J gene TRBJ2-1, with a possible D match to TRBD2 (6 bases). Germline V CDR1 and CDR2: SGHTA, FQGNSA. The V gene lost 5 bases and the J gene lost 2 bases, with 10 bases spanning the gap. This CDR3 region has 14 residues. The CDR3 DNA reads as TGTGCCAGCAGCGAGACTAGGGCCTACAATGAGCAGTTCTTC. This codes for CASSETRAYNEQFF.

The V call is TRBV10-3, the J call TRBJ2-1; 7 nucleotides agree with TRBD2. Germline V lookup: CDR1 ENHRY, CDR2 SYGVKD. V lost 10 bases to trimming and J lost 4 bases; unmatched junction nucleotides: 13. The CDR3 spans 15 residues. The chain's CDR3 is CATTQRDPGYNEQFF. For the CDR3, the DNA is TGTGCCACAACCCAGCGGGACCCGGGGTACAATGAGCAGTTCTTC.

This clonotype turned up a few times. CDR3 DNA: TGTGCCAGCACCTCCGTTTTAGGGCCGAACACTGAAGCTTTCTTT. Its protein is CASTSVLGPNTEAFF. The gene calls are TRBV7-9 and TRBJ1-1, with D unclear. Germline values: CDR1 SEHNR, CDR2 FQNEAQ (reference sequence). This CDR3 has 15 residues. V shed 7 bases and J shed 1 base, with 16 bases lying between them.

This rearrangement joins TRBV24-1 to TRBJ1-5; 8 bases are a match to TRBD1. The CDR3 is made up of 15 amino acids. Unmatched junction bases numbered 8, after V lost 4 bases and J lost 7 bases. Germline V gene sequence: CDR1 KGHDR, CDR2 SFDVKD. CDR3 nucleotides: TGTGCCACCAGTGACCCCGGACAGGGTGGACAGCCCCAGCATTTT. This sequence encodes CATSDPGQGGQPQHF.

In its sample, this clonotype was seen many times. The genes are TRBV6-2 or TRBV6-3 and TRBJ2-1; D gene uncertain. From germline, CDR1 is MNHEY and CDR2 SVGEGT. This CDR3 spans 15 amino acids. V lost 0 bases and J lost 2, with 8 bases in between. The CDR3 loop reads CASSYSTPAYNEQFF. The CDR3 DNA follows: TGTGCCAGCAGTTACTCAACCCCAGCCTACAATGAGCAGTTCTTC.

This clonotype has a handful of counts. This chain connects TRBV12-3 or TRBV12-4 to TRBJ2-5; perhaps TRBD2 as D (6 bases). The germline V and J ends were trimmed by 5 bases and 5 bases, with 15 bases remaining between them. The CDR3 length is 14 residues. CDR3 sequence: CASSPVARGETQYF. For the CDR3, the DNA is TGTGCCAGCAGTCCGGTAGCCCGGGGGGAGACCCAGTACTTC.

This clonotype was detected a few times. This rearrangement joins TRBV13 to TRBJ2-7; 7 positions agree with TRBD2. J gave up 5 bases and V 1 base, and 5 bases lay outside the gene matches. The CDR3 extends over 14 amino acids. In germline, CDR1 is PRHDT, CDR2 FYEKMQ (reference sequence). The CDR3 DNA follows: TGTGCCAGCAGCTTAGACCCCCTAGCGGACGAGCAGTACTTC. Translated, it gives CASSLDPLADEQYF.

CDR3 region: CASSLDIDSGNTIYF. In nucleotides, the CDR3 is TGCGCCAGCAGCCTGGACATTGACTCTGGAAACACCATATATTTT. The V call is TRBV4-1, the J call TRBJ1-3, with D possibly matching TRBD1 (5 bases). V gave up 4 bases and J gave up 0 bases, with 10 bases separating them. Germline loops: CDR1 MGHRA, CDR2 YSYEKL. The CDR3 is 15 residues long.

The V gene is TRBV6-1, the J gene TRBJ2-7; D possibly corresponds to TRBD1 (5 bases). Between the trimmed V and J ends, which lost 6 bases and 5 bases, there was a span of 14 bases. The CDR3 has 13 amino acids. Germline V lookup: CDR1 MNHNS, CDR2 SASEGT. CDR3 DNA sequence: TGTGCCAGCAGCCTGTCAGGGCCCCACGAGCAGTACTTC. Translated, it gives CASSLSGPHEQYF.

This clonotype appeared a few times. This chain connects TRBV7-9 to TRBJ2-1, with D possibly TRBD1 on 5 matching bases. From germline, CDR1 is SEHNR and CDR2 FQNEAQ (reference sequence). Trimming took off 5 bases at V and 6 bases at J, with 11 bases between the two ends. The CDR3 consists of 13 residues. As DNA, the CDR3 is TGTGCCAGCAGCCCCCAGGGTCTCAATGAGCAGTTCTTC. This encodes CASSPQGLNEQFF.

V usage is TRBV7-8 and J usage is TRBJ2-1; D is undetermined. Germline CDR1 and CDR2: SGHVS and FQNEAQ. Deletions cut 1 base from V and 9 bases from J, with 13 bases between. The CDR3 totals 14 residues. CDR3 in amino acids: CASSLDHTDREQFF. In DNA, the CDR3 is TGTGCCAGCAGCTTAGACCACACGGACCGTGAGCAGTTCTTC.

This clonotype was seen a few times. This chain joins TRBV3-1 and TRBJ2-2, with 9 nucleotides matching TRBD1. Per the germline V gene, CDR1 is LGHDT and CDR2 is YNNKEL (reference sequence). V trimming: 4 bases; J trimming: 4 bases; junction bases outside the gene matches: 4. This CDR3 has 15 amino acids. The CDR3 region has the DNA TGTGCCAGCAGCCTGGGACAGGGAGTCACCGGGGAGCTGTTTTTT. Its protein product is CASSLGQGVTGELFF. Combining the CDR3 with reference TRBV3-1 and TRBJ2-2 gives the whole variable domain DTAVSQTPKYLVTQMGNDKSIKCEQNLGHDTMYWYKQDSKKFLKIMFSYNNKELIINETVPNRFSPKSPDKAHLNLHINSLELGDSAVYFCASSLGQGVTGELFFGEGSRLTVL.

This clonotype occurred a few times. The rearrangement links TRBV7-2 to TRBJ1-1, with 7 bases that match TRBD1. Germline CDR1 SGHTA, CDR2 FQGNSA. With V trimmed by 8 bases and J by 0 bases, 3 bases remained unmatched. The CDR3 is made up of 13 amino acids. CDR3 nucleotide sequence: TGTGCCAGCCTAACAGGGGTGAACACTGAAGCTTTCTTT. This codes for CASLTGVNTEAFF.

The V call is TRBV6-1, the J call TRBJ2-5; D is uncertain. The length of the CDR3 is 13 residues. The V end lost 7 bases, the J end lost 2 bases, and 11 bases lay between the germline ends. CDR1 and CDR2 from the germline V gene are MNHNS and SASEGT. The CDR3, as DNA: TGTGCCAGCAAGGTTTCAGAACAAGAGACCCAGTACTTC. This translates into CASKVSEQETQYF.

This rearrangement joins TRBV28 to TRBJ1-6; D gene ambiguous. This CDR3 region has 16 residues. The germline V and J ends were trimmed by 5 bases and 0 bases, with 11 bases remaining between them. In germline, CDR1 is MDHEN, CDR2 SYDVKM. Written as DNA, the CDR3 is TGTGCCAGCAGTCCTACTGTGAGCTCCTATAATTCACCCCTCCACTTT. Its translation: CASSPTVSSYNSPLHF. The variable domain in full, completed from reference TRBV28 and TRBJ1-6, reads DVKVTQSSRYLVKRTGEKVFLECVQDMDHENMFWYRQDPGLGLRLIYFSYDVKMKEKGDIPEGYSVSREKKERFSLILESASTNQTSMYLCASSPTVSSYNSPLHFGNGTRLTVT.

The chain links TRBV21-1 to TRBJ2-2; the DNA was not used to check the table's D call, TRBD1. TRBV21-1 is listed as a pseudogene. The CDR3 is made up of 17 amino acids. The CDR3 loop reads CASSTSQGPANTGELFF. CDR3 bases: TGTGCCAGCAGCACCTCCCAGGGACCGGCGAACACCGGGGAGCTGTTTTTT.

This clonotype was seen a handful of times. The J gene is TRBJ2-6, the V gene TRBV4-2, with 7 bases identical to TRBD2. The germline gives CDR1 LGHNA, CDR2 YNFKEQ. The CDR3 is made up of 15 amino acids. V shed 4 bases, J shed 12 bases, and the junction held 12 bases outside the gene matches. In nucleotides, the CDR3 is TGTGCCAGCAGCCCTAACCTAGCGGCTAGCAGCGTCCTGACTTTC. The encoded protein is CASSPNLAASSVLTF.